Shown below are 16 T cell receptor beta chains from a single sample sequenced in a study of T-cell memory formation after mild COVID-19. TCRdb used MiXCR to reprocess the 5' RACE reads, holding one entry per CDR3 protein. The data contain around 400,000 distinct CDR3 sequences, 20% to 25% of them seen just once; the ten biggest clones take up roughly 8.7%. Sequenced sample: PBMCs or a T cell subset sorted from them (not recorded which). All receptors derive from an adult woman who had mild COVID-19 (a few samples of this study predate the infection). Cell type and time point are not known.

There are a few counts of this clonotype. This chain uses TRBV6-2 or TRBV6-3 with TRBJ1-5; possibly TRBD1 for D (6 bases). The CDR3 is 15 amino acids. Germline V gives CDR1 MNHEY, CDR2 SVGEGT. Between the trimmed V and J ends, which lost 2 bases and 1 base, there was a span of 9 bases. The CDR3 sequence is CASSYQGTSNQPQHF. CDR3 in DNA: TGTGCCAGCAGTTACCAAGGGACAAGCAATCAGCCCCAGCATTTT.

The V and J genes are TRBV7-3 and TRBJ2-3; 7 bases are shared with TRBD2. The V gene's germline CDR1 is SGHTA and CDR2 FQGTGA. J was trimmed by 7 bases and V by 0 bases; bases with no gene match: 7. The CDR3 runs 15 residues. CDR3 nucleotide sequence: TGTGCCAGCAGCTTAACGGGAGGGCTCTCTCATACGCAGTATTTT. It specifies CASSLTGGLSHTQYF.

The chain carries TRBV5-1 and TRBJ2-5, with D hard to call. This CDR3 region has 15 residues. Germline loops: CDR1 SGHRS, CDR2 YFSETQ. V lost 0 bases and J lost 2, with 11 bases in between. The chain's CDR3 is CASSLGWTVQETQYF. The CDR3 DNA is TGCGCCAGCAGCTTGGGCTGGACCGTACAAGAGACCCAGTACTTC. Supplemented by reference TRBV5-1 and TRBJ2-5, the full variable domain reads KAGVTQTPRYLIKTRGQQVTLSCSPISGHRSVSWYQQTPGQGLQFLFEYFSETQRNKGNFPGRFSGRQFSNSRSEMNVSTLELGDSALYLCASSLGWTVQETQYFGPGTRLLVL.

This clonotype has only a few counts. The V call is TRBV18, the J call TRBJ2-2; unclear D gene. V gave up 2 bases and J gave up 4 bases, with 8 bases separating them. The length of the CDR3 is 14 residues. Looked up from germline, CDR1 is KGHSH and CDR2 is LQKENI. This chain's CDR3 is CASSPARSTGELFF. The CDR3 region has the DNA TGTGCCAGCTCACCAGCTAGGAGCACCGGGGAGCTGTTTTTT.

The V gene is TRBV5-1, the J gene TRBJ1-2; 7 bases agree with TRBD1. Trimming took 3 bases from V and 4 from J; bases not matched to a gene: 18. This CDR3 comprises 18 residues. Germline V CDR1 and CDR2: SGHRS, YFSETQ. CDR3 bases: TGCGCCAGCAGCTCTAGACAGGGTCCCCTCTCGGGTGGCTATGGCTACACCTTC. Its translation: CASSSRQGPLSGGYGYTF. The whole variable domain, remainder taken from reference TRBV5-1 and TRBJ1-2, is KAGVTQTPRYLIKTRGQQVTLSCSPISGHRSVSWYQQTPGQGLQFLFEYFSETQRNKGNFPGRFSGRQFSNSRSEMNVSTLELGDSALYLCASSSRQGPLSGGYGYTFGSGTRLTVV.

This chain connects TRBV5-4 to TRBJ1-2; D not resolved. The CDR3 contains 12 residues. Trimming took 2 bases from V and 13 from J, leaving 15 bases between them. From germline, CDR1 is SGHNT and CDR2 YYREEE (reference sequence). CDR3 sequence reads: CASSLGPRSRTF. As DNA, the CDR3 is TGTGCCAGCAGCTTAGGACCGCGGTCCCGCACCTTC.

This chain joins TRBV24-1 and TRBJ2-1; 10 positions match TRBD2. With V trimmed by 2 bases and J by 6 bases, 12 bases remained unmatched. In germline, CDR1 is KGHDR, CDR2 SFDVKD. The CDR3 totals 18 residues. The CDR3: CATSDSGSLAGVPNEQFF. CDR3 nucleotides: TGTGCCACCAGTGATTCCGGGAGCCTAGCGGGAGTCCCCAATGAGCAGTTCTTC.

This sequence joins TRBV12-3 or TRBV12-4 and TRBJ1-6; D ambiguous. This CDR3 spans 15 amino acids. Trimming stripped 5 bases from V and 11 bases from J, with 19 bases between. The CDR3 reads CASSDTRGVWAPLHF. In nucleotides, the CDR3 is TGTGCCAGCAGTGACACCCGCGGGGTTTGGGCACCCCTCCACTTT.

There are many counts of this clonotype. The V gene is TRBV10-3, the J gene TRBJ2-7, with TRBD1 matching 8 bases. The germline CDR1 and CDR2 sequences are ENHRY and SYGVKD. The length of the CDR3 is 13 residues. V was clipped by 8 bases and J by 3 bases; unmatched bases: 6. CDR3 DNA sequence: TGTGCCATCCAGGGGGCTGCTGACTACGAGCAGTACTTC. Amino acids: CAIQGAADYEQYF.

A few counts support this clonotype. The CDR3 sequence is CASREGTVYNEQFF. DNA for the CDR3: TGTGCCAGCCGGGAAGGGACGGTCTACAATGAGCAGTTCTTC. The chain carries TRBV6-5 and TRBJ2-1; D tentatively fits TRBD1 or TRBD2 (5 bases each). Trimming took 8 bases from V and 3 from J, leaving 14 bases between them. This CDR3 comprises 14 residues. From germline, CDR1 is MNHEY and CDR2 SVGAGI.

This clonotype was counted only a few times. The V call is TRBV5-1, the J call TRBJ2-2; the match to TRBD2 covers 12 bases. CDR3 length: 17 amino acids. Trimming removed 5 bases from V and 6 bases from J; junction bases left unmatched: 11. CDR1 is SGHRS and CDR2 is YFSETQ in the germline V gene. The chain's CDR3 is CASRSQTSGSSAGELFF. The DNA of the CDR3 is TGCGCCAGCAGGTCGCAGACTAGCGGGAGTTCCGCCGGGGAGCTGTTTTTT.

The CDR3 protein is CASSLDPTSKREQFF. The CDR3 coding sequence is TGTGCCAGCAGCTTAGATCCGACTAGCAAACGTGAGCAGTTCTTC. The chain recombines TRBV11-2 with TRBJ2-1; TRBD2 agrees at 7 bases. J gave up 9 bases and V 0 bases, and 8 bases lay outside the gene matches. The germline V gene encodes CDR1 SGHAT and CDR2 FQNNGV. The CDR3 covers 15 residues.

The chain recombines TRBV29-1 with TRBJ2-5; possibly TRBD1 or TRBD2 for D (5 bases each). Germline assignment: CDR1 SQVTM and CDR2 ANQGSEA. The V gene lost 3 bases and the J gene lost 4 bases, with 9 bases spanning the gap. This CDR3 spans 12 amino acids. Here the CDR3 DNA reads TGCAGCGTTGACTGGGGGTTAGAGACCCAGTACTTC. The encoded protein is CSVDWGLETQYF.

This chain uses TRBV12-3 or TRBV12-4 with TRBJ1-1; D remains unclear. The CDR3 runs to 12 residues. Trimming left V 8 bases short and J 6 bases short, with 13 bases between. CDR3 bases: TGTGCCAGCCGGTACAGAGAGGCTGAAGCTTTCTTT. Encoded protein: CASRYREAEAFF.

This clonotype turned up a few times. The V gene is TRBV7-2, the J gene TRBJ2-3; D gene unclear. Trimming left V 2 bases short and J 2 bases short, with 8 bases between. CDR1 and CDR2 (germline): SGHTA, FQGNSA. The CDR3 sequence is 14 residues long. The CDR3 DNA is TGTGCCAGCAGCTTAAGGTCCAACACAGATACGCAGTATTTT. Amino acids: CASSLRSNTDTQYF.

The rearrangement links TRBV12-3 or TRBV12-4 to TRBJ2-5; TRBD2 might be the D (5 bases). The CDR3 is made up of 13 amino acids. V lost 9 bases to trimming and J lost 4 bases, with 15 bases between them. CDR3 in DNA: TGTGCCAGTTCGGTGAGGGCGGGAGAGACCCAGTACTTC. Protein product: CASSVRAGETQYF.